These T cell receptor beta chains were read from a single sample in a study of cytomegalovirus exposure and HLA in healthy donors. Clones were sequenced by immunoSEQ multiplex PCR, and TCRdb holds only the in-frame ones, with some missing. The table records about 120,000 clones, around 10% of them present only once. Sample: PBMCs. The source is a man younger than 40 in good health and CMV-seronegative. The CDR3 runs from the conserved cysteine through the conserved F or W. Fields, in order: clone size, D gene, V gene, J gene, CDR3 protein, CDR3 DNA. D genes are given only for firm matches. Rows may omit the clone size; those that give it use once, few, many or a size class.

>-|-|TRBV9|TRBJ1-2
CASSVTGLDYGYTF
TGTGCCAGCAGCGTAACAGGTCTAGACTATGGCTACACCTTC
>few|TRBD1|TRBV19|TRBJ2-1
CASRTGDYRSYNEQFF
TGTGCCAGTCGGACAGGGGATTATCGCTCCTACAATGAGCAGTTCTTC
>-|-|TRBV19|TRBJ2-2
CASSTSGGGSGELFF
TGTGCCAGTAGTACTTCAGGGGGAGGCTCCGGGGAGCTGTTTTTT
>few|-|TRBV28|TRBJ2-5
CASSLTGGRGTQYF
TGTGCCAGCAGTCTTACCGGTGGCCGGGGGACCCAGTACTTC
>-|TRBD2|TRBV30|TRBJ2-3
CAWSVRRTSGSTDTQYF
TGTGCCTGGAGTGTACGGAGGACTAGCGGGAGCACAGATACGCAGTATTTT
>few|TRBD1|TRBV5-1|TRBJ2-2
CASSLLQGTTGELFF
TGCGCCAGCAGCTTGCTACAGGGGACCACCGGGGAGCTGTTTTTT
>-|-|TRBV25-1|TRBJ2-7
CASSDIRAYEQYF
TGTGCCAGCAGTGATATCAGGGCCTACGAGCAGTACTTC
>-|-|TRBV9|TRBJ2-1
CASSVAASFDNEQFF
TGTGCCAGCAGCGTAGCGGCTAGTTTCGACAATGAGCAGTTCTTC
>-|-|TRBV10-3|TRBJ2-7
CATYGTGETYEQYF
TGTGCCACCTACGGGACGGGGGAAACCTACGAGCAGTACTTC
>-|TRBD1|TRBV9|TRBJ2-7
CASSRGQVSYEQYF
TGTGCCAGCAGCCGAGGACAGGTATCCTACGAGCAGTACTTC
>few|-|TRBV4-3|TRBJ2-7
CASSQTLRGALYEQYF
TGCGCCAGCAGCCAAACCCTACGGGGGGCCCTCTACGAGCAGTACTTC
>few|TRBD1|TRBV4-3|TRBJ2-7
CASSPFPGGEQYF
TGCGCCAGCAGCCCGTTCCCAGGGGGCGAGCAGTACTTC
>few|TRBD1|TRBV6-1|TRBJ2-5
CASSPRDRGPETQYF
TGTGCCAGCAGTCCCCGGGACAGGGGGCCAGAGACCCAGTACTTC
>-|TRBD1|TRBV6-5|TRBJ2-5
CASSYLRTGGGETQYF
TGTGCCAGCAGTTACCTAAGGACAGGGGGGGGAGAGACCCAGTACTTC
>-|-|TRBV7-9|TRBJ1-1
CASSLLRSMNTEAFF
TGTGCCAGCAGCTTACTGCGGAGCATGAACACTGAAGCTTTCTTT
>-|-|TRBV10-2|TRBJ2-1
CASSDPDSTSYNEQFF
TGCGCCAGCAGTGATCCGGACAGTACCTCCTACAATGAGCAGTTCTTC
>few|TRBD1|TRBV10-3|TRBJ2-6
CAISATIAGGPGANVLTF
TGTGCCATAAGTGCCACGATTGCAGGGGGTCCTGGGGCCAACGTCCTGACTTTC
>few|-|TRBV7-9|TRBJ2-1
CASSSRQVYNEQFF
TGTGCCAGCAGCTCGCGACAGGTATACAATGAGCAGTTCTTC
>few|-|TRBV9|TRBJ2-5
CASSVDQIQETQYF
TGTGCCAGCAGCGTAGATCAGATCCAAGAGACCCAGTACTTC
>few|TRBD2|TRBV5-4|TRBJ2-6
CASSLAGGGSGANVLTF
TGTGCCAGCAGCTTGGCCGGGGGGGGGTCTGGGGCCAACGTCCTGACTTTC
>few|-|TRBV18|TRBJ2-5
CASSLMPPGIRETQYF
TGTGCCAGCTCACTTATGCCCCCGGGGATAAGGGAGACCCAGTACTTC
>few|-|TRBV5-1|TRBJ2-2
CASSLVSRDTGELFF
TGCGCCAGCAGCTTGGTCAGCAGGGACACCGGGGAGCTGTTTTTT
>few|-|TRBV7-2|TRBJ2-2
CASSLAGGNTGELFF
TGTGCCAGCAGCTTAGCGGGGGGGAACACCGGGGAGCTGTTTTTT
>-|-|TRBV19|TRBJ1-1
CASINRETEAFF
TGTGCCAGTATCAACCGGGAGACTGAAGCTTTCTTT
>-|-|TRBV7-9|TRBJ1-2
CASSLGGDYGYTF
TGTGCCAGCAGCTTAGGCGGCGACTATGGCTACACCTTC
>few|TRBD1|TRBV27|TRBJ1-2
CASSAHPGQGAYGYTF
TGTGCCAGCAGTGCGCATCCGGGACAGGGGGCTTATGGCTACACCTTC
>-|-|TRBV18|TRBJ1-1
CASSPRHQAEWTEAFF
TGTGCCAGCTCACCAAGACACCAAGCCGAGTGGACTGAAGCTTTCTTT
>-|-|TRBV4-3|TRBJ1-6
CASSQGVYSPLHF
TGCGCCAGCAGCCAAGGTGTTTATTCCCCCCTCCACTTT
>-|TRBD1|TRBV19|TRBJ1-4
CASSIGPRQGKKLFF
TGTGCCAGTAGTATAGGACCGCGACAGGGAAAAAAACTGTTTTTT
>-|TRBD1|TRBV2|TRBJ2-7
CASSEGQGVPSYEQYF
TGTGCCAGCAGTGAAGGACAGGGGGTCCCCTCCTACGAGCAGTACTTC
>many|-|TRBV6-5|TRBJ1-1
CASTRPGGGSEAFF
TGTGCCAGCACTCGTCCTGGGGGAGGGAGTGAAGCTTTCTTT
>few|-|TRBV5-1|TRBJ1-6
CASRLGESNSPLHF
TGCGCCAGCAGATTGGGGGAGAGTAATTCACCCCTCCACTTT
>-|-|TRBV6-4|TRBJ2-1
CASSALGNSYNEQFF
TGTGCCAGCAGTGCGCTAGGCAACTCCTACAATGAGCAGTTCTTC
>few|-|TRBV19|TRBJ1-1
CASTLTQGSGVNTEAFF
TGTGCCAGTACCCTCACCCAAGGTTCGGGGGTGAACACTGAAGCTTTCTTT
>few|-|TRBV5-4|TRBJ2-5
CASSQRSGAQETQYF
TGTGCCAGCAGCCAACGATCAGGGGCCCAAGAGACCCAGTACTTC
>few|TRBD1|TRBV9|TRBJ1-1
CASDRDSRGLTEAFF
TGTGCCAGCGACCGGGACAGCAGGGGATTAACTGAAGCTTTCTTT
>-|TRBD1|TRBV19|TRBJ1-1
CASSTGQGYTEAFF
TGTGCCAGTAGTACAGGACAGGGATACACTGAAGCTTTCTTT
>-|-|TRBV15|TRBJ2-7
CATSRGGRDWTTGRSYEQYF
TGTGCCACCAGCAGAGGGGGGAGGGACTGGACGACAGGAAGATCCTACGAGCAGTACTTC
>-|TRBD2|TRBV29-1|TRBJ2-1
CSVGGTSSTEGEQFF
TGCAGCGTGGGGGGGACTAGTTCGACTGAGGGTGAGCAGTTCTTC